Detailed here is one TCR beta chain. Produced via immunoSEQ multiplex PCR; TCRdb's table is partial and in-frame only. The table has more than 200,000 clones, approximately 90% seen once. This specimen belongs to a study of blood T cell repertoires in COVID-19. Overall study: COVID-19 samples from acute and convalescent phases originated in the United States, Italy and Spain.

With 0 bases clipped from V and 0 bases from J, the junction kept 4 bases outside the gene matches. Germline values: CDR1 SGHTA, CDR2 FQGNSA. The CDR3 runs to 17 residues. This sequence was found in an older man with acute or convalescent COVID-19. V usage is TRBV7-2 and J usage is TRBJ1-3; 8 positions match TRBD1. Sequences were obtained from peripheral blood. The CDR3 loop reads CASSLARTGTSGNTIYF. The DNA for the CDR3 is TGTGCCAGCAGCTTAGCTAGGACAGGGACCTCTGGAAACACCATATATTTT.